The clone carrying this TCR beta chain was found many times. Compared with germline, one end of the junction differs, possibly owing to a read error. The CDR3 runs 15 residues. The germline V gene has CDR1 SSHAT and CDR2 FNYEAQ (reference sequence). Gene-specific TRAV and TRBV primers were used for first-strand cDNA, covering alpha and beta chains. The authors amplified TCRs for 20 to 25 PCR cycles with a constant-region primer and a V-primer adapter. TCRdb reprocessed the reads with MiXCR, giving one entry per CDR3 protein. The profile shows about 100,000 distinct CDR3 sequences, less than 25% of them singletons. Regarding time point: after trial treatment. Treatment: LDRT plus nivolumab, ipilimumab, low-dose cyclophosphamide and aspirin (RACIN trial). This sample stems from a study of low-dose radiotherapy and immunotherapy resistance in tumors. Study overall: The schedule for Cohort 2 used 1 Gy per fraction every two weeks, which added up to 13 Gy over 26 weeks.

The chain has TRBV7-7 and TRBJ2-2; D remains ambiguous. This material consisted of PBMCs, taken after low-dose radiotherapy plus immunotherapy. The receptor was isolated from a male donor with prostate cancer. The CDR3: CASSPAPDGWRELFF. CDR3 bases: TGTGCTAGCAGCCCAGCCCCGGATGGTTGGAGGGAGCTGTTTTTT.